This T cell receptor beta chain was recorded in a study of T cell repertoires in cytomegalovirus infection. The V end lost 8 bases, the J end lost 7 bases, and 14 bases lay between the germline ends. This CDR3 has 12 amino acids. Germline CDR1 and CDR2: MNHEY and SVGAGI. This clonotype turned up a few times. Its specificity is not known. TCRdb re-called the reads with MiXCR, one entry per CDR3 protein. The sample consists of approximately 730,000 distinct CDR3 sequences, 25% to 35% of them appearing once. J is TRBJ2-5 and V is TRBV6-5, with D possibly TRBD2 on 5 matching bases. The origin of this receptor is a human donor in good health (CMV status not recorded). Some clones in this sample may be carry-over from other donors' samples. The material sequenced was cultured CD8+ T cells from PBMCs, taken from culture after CMV antigen stimulation. CDR3 nucleotide sequence: TGTGCCAGCGGGAGAGTAGAAGGGACCCAGTACTTC. Its protein is CASGRVEGTQYF.